This paragraph covers one T cell receptor (beta chain) sequence. This entry comes from a study of blood T cell repertoires in COVID-19. Background on the study: Sites in the United States, Italy and Spain provided acute and convalescent COVID-19 samples. PBMCs, B-cell-depleted T cells, or T cells provided the cDNA or gDNA that made up the material.

Under the authors' procedure: For nucleated cells, counts were estimated from reference gene primer amplification. Method: immunoSEQ multiplex PCR; TCRdb's copy keeps in-frame clones and lacks some. That table gives V, J and clone size, and the DNA gave D and trimming. The sample yields under 300,000 clones, roughly 86% seen once. Looked up from germline, CDR1 is LGHNA and CDR2 is YSLEER. V was pared by 3 bases and J by 6 bases, with 4 bases between. CDR3 length: 11 amino acids. Material: peripheral blood. V and J are TRBV4-3 and TRBJ2-3; D not certain. The TCR was taken from a woman in her seventies with active or convalescent COVID-19. The CDR3: CASSHSDTQYF. The CDR3 region has the DNA TGCGCCAGCAGCCACTCCGATACGCAGTATTTT.